The T cell receptor beta chain described here comes from a study of T cells after yellow fever vaccination. Findings of the study overall: FACS-sorted repertoires could contain abundant clonotypes contaminating from the bulk population. A small proportion of clonotypes was detected in both the CD4 and CD8 compartments.

This CDR3 is 14 amino acids long. Trimming removed 8 bases from V and 4 bases from J, with 16 bases in between. From germline, CDR1 is MNHNS and CDR2 SASEGT. A remark on this clonotype: The antigen is undetermined.

For TCR, cDNA came from 5'RACE template switching, which added a universal primer site and UMIs. Each CDR3 protein is one row after TCRdb ran MiXCR on the 5' RACE reads. The sample lists roughly 520,000 distinct CDR3 sequences; about a fifth were seen once. The sample was PBMCs, taken around 3 weeks after the first yellow fever vaccination. The receptor was derived from a man between 18 and 35 years old who received the YFV17D yellow fever vaccine. The chain combines TRBV6-1 with TRBJ2-3; tentatively, D is TRBD2 (7 bases). For the CDR3, the DNA is TGTGCCAGCTCACGGGGGGCTAATTCAGATACGCAGTATTTT. Protein sequence: CASSRGANSDTQYF.